This is a list of T cell receptor beta chains from one sample in a study of blood T cell repertoires in COVID-19. Using immunoSEQ multiplex PCR, the repertoire was profiled, and TCRdb retains in-frame clones only, with some absent. Of approximately 7,000 clones listed, 88% were seen once; the top ten hold 22%. Sample: peripheral blood. The receptors originated from a human donor in a cohort sampled during active COVID-19. CDR3s include the opening cysteine and the closing phenylalanine or tryptophan. Each record gives: V gene, clone size, D gene, J gene, CDR3 protein, CDR3 DNA. D genes are given only for firm matches. Expanded clones are given a class, and other clones once, few, many or no size at all.

TRBV5-1	.	.	TRBJ2-5	CASSFYAGRKTQYF	TGCGCCAGCAGCTTCTACGCGGGTAGGAAGACCCAGTACTTC
TRBV18	.	.	TRBJ2-7	CASSPTAESYEQYF	TGTGCCAGCTCACCGACGGCGGAGAGCTACGAGCAGTACTTC
TRBV5-4	.	.	TRBJ2-7	CASSLQGIGSYEQYF	TGTGCCAGCAGCTTACAGGGAATAGGCTCCTACGAGCAGTACTTC
TRBV4-1	.	TRBD1	TRBJ2-5	CASSLRTGAQETQYF	TGCGCCAGCAGCCTGAGGACAGGGGCCCAAGAGACCCAGTACTTC
TRBV2	.	TRBD2	TRBJ2-7	CASSDVGGGRSYEQYF	TGTGCCAGCAGTGACGTTGGGGGGGGTCGCTCCTACGAGCAGTACTTC
TRBV2	once	.	TRBJ2-5	CASSAGLLLETQYF	TGTGCCAGCAGTGCCGGACTACTCTTAGAGACCCAGTACTTC
TRBV9	.	TRBD2	TRBJ2-3	CASSVAASGVTDTQYF	TGTGCCAGCAGCGTCGCGGCCAGCGGGGTCACAGATACGCAGTATTTT
TRBV18	.	TRBD1	TRBJ2-6	CASSPGTARGTGANVLTF	TGTGCCAGCTCACCCGGGACAGCCAGGGGGACTGGGGCCAACGTCCTGACTTTC
TRBV18	.	TRBD2	TRBJ2-7	CASSPAGVNEQYF	TGTGCCAGCTCACCAGCGGGGGTCAACGAGCAGTACTTC
TRBV10-2	.	.	TRBJ2-2	CASSVRGGTGELFF	TGCGCCAGCAGTGTTAGGGGGGGCACCGGGGAGCTGTTTTTT
TRBV4-3	few	.	TRBJ1-1	CASSQDRNTEAFF	TGCGCCAGCAGCCAAGACAGAAACACTGAAGCTTTCTTT
TRBV19	few	.	TRBJ1-3	CASSPTGEAGNTIYF	TGTGCCAGTAGCCCGACCGGGGAGGCTGGAAACACCATATATTTT
TRBV6-6	.	TRBD1	TRBJ2-1	CASSPARQGANEQFF	TGTGCCAGCAGTCCCGCCCGACAGGGGGCCAATGAGCAGTTCTTC
TRBV2	.	TRBD2	TRBJ2-5	CASSGFGREETQYF	TGTGCCAGCAGTGGCTTTGGGAGGGAGGAGACCCAGTACTTC
TRBV3-1/TRBV3-2	.	TRBD1	TRBJ1-2	CASRGTQGYGYTF	TGTGCCAGCAGGGGTACACAGGGGTATGGCTACACCTTC
TRBV5-8	.	TRBD1	TRBJ2-5	CASSSDRGQTQYF	TGTGCCAGCAGCTCGGACAGGGGACAGACCCAGTACTTC
TRBV2	.	TRBD2	TRBJ2-7	CASRAGTSGGALYF	TGTGCCAGCAGGGCCGGGACTAGCGGGGGGGCCTTGTACTTC
TRBV3-1/TRBV3-2	.	.	TRBJ2-2	CASSPGLLGTGELFF	TGTGCCAGCAGCCCGGGACTCCTCGGGACCGGGGAGCTGTTTTTT